The rows below give T cell receptor beta chains drawn from one sample of a study of T cells in Graves' hyperthyroidism and ophthalmopathy. TCRdb independently ran MiXCR on the multiplex PCR reads; one entry per CDR3 protein. The sample has roughly 330,000 distinct CDR3 sequences, roughly 17% seen once. Sequencing used blood. These receptors all come from a man aged 30 to 39 with Graves' hyperthyroidism. CDR3s include the opening cysteine and the closing phenylalanine or tryptophan. Fields, in order: clone size, J gene, V gene, D gene, CDR3 protein, CDR3 DNA. The D gene is left open where the match is weak. Size is omitted from some rows. Given values are once, few, many or a class for expanded clones.

size: many; J: TRBJ1-2; V: TRBV20-1; D: TRBD1; CDR3: CSAPRGTTGGVGYTF; DNA: TGCAGTGCGCCGAGGGGGACGACAGGGGGCGTTGGCTACACCTTC
size: few; J: TRBJ2-5; V: TRBV5-1; D: NA; CDR3: CASSLDPVQETQYF; DNA: TGCGCCAGCAGCTTGGATCCGGTCCAAGAGACCCAGTACTTC
size: NA; J: TRBJ2-3; V: TRBV20-1; D: TRBD2; CDR3: CSARLAGSDTQYF; DNA: TGCAGTGCTAGACTAGCGGGGTCCGATACGCAGTATTTT
size: NA; J: TRBJ2-2; V: TRBV29-1; D: NA; CDR3: CSVYNRGNTGELFF; DNA: TGCAGCGTTTATAATAGGGGTAACACCGGGGAGCTGTTTTTT
size: many; J: TRBJ1-2; V: TRBV2; D: TRBD1; CDR3: CASRIDRVDGYTF; DNA: TGTGCCAGCAGGATAGACAGGGTTGATGGCTACACCTTC
size: few; J: TRBJ1-6; V: TRBV20-1; D: NA; CDR3: CSATGDPNSPLHF; DNA: TGCAGTGCTACAGGGGACCCAAATTCACCCCTCCACTTT
size: many; J: TRBJ1-1; V: TRBV7-9; D: NA; CDR3: CASSGVRDKAFF; DNA: TGTGCCAGCAGCGGAGTCCGGGACAAAGCTTTCTTT
size: NA; J: TRBJ2-2; V: TRBV27; D: TRBD1; CDR3: CASSSWTGTGELFF; DNA: TGTGCCAGCAGTTCCTGGACAGGAACCGGGGAGCTGTTTTTT
size: many; J: TRBJ2-7; V: TRBV5-4; D: TRBD1; CDR3: CASSFGTDEQYF; DNA: TGTGCCAGCAGCTTCGGGACAGACGAGCAGTACTTC
size: many; J: TRBJ2-5; V: TRBV3-1; D: TRBD1; CDR3: CASSQGQGSQETQYF; DNA: TGTGCCAGCAGCCAGGGACAGGGGAGTCAAGAGACCCAGTACTTC
size: NA; J: TRBJ2-5; V: TRBV5-1; D: NA; CDR3: CASSLSVGAETLYF; DNA: TGCGCCAGCAGCTTGTCGGTAGGAGCGGAGACCCTGTACTTC
size: NA; J: TRBJ2-1; V: TRBV12-3/TRBV12-4; D: NA; CDR3: CASSFGESGWGNEQFF; DNA: TGTGCCAGCAGTTTCGGGGAGTCAGGGTGGGGCAATGAGCAGTTCTTC
size: many; J: TRBJ2-3; V: TRBV2; D: NA; CDR3: CASRSLPPGMADTQYF; DNA: TGTGCCAGCAGGTCCCTCCCCCCTGGGATGGCAGATACGCAGTATTTT
size: few; J: TRBJ2-1; V: TRBV7-9; D: NA; CDR3: CASSLTDDYYNEQFF; DNA: TGTGCCAGCAGCTTGACGGACGACTATTACAATGAGCAGTTCTTC
size: NA; J: TRBJ2-1; V: TRBV12-3/TRBV12-4; D: NA; CDR3: CASSLVVATEQFF; DNA: TGTGCCAGCAGTTTAGTGGTAGCGACCGAGCAGTTCTTC
size: many; J: TRBJ1-1; V: TRBV20-1; D: NA; CDR3: CSARLGGMNTEAFF; DNA: TGCAGTGCTAGACTTGGGGGTATGAACACTGAAGCTTTCTTT
size: NA; J: TRBJ1-4; V: TRBV6-1; D: NA; CDR3: CASSQQEATNEKLFF; DNA: TGTGCCAGCAGTCAGCAAGAAGCAACTAATGAAAAACTGTTTTTT
size: few; J: TRBJ2-3; V: TRBV20-1; D: NA; CDR3: CSVLFRGTVGTQYF; DNA: TGCAGTGTTCTGTTTCGGGGAACAGTGGGTACGCAGTATTTT
size: NA; J: TRBJ2-2; V: TRBV3-1; D: NA; CDR3: CASSQTGVLEVPVGELFF; DNA: TGTGCCAGCAGCCAGACGGGGGTCTTGGAAGTGCCTGTCGGGGAGCTGTTTTTT
size: few; J: TRBJ1-2; V: TRBV24-1; D: NA; CDR3: CATSEGTYGYTF; DNA: TGTGCCACCAGTGAAGGTACCTATGGCTACACCTTC